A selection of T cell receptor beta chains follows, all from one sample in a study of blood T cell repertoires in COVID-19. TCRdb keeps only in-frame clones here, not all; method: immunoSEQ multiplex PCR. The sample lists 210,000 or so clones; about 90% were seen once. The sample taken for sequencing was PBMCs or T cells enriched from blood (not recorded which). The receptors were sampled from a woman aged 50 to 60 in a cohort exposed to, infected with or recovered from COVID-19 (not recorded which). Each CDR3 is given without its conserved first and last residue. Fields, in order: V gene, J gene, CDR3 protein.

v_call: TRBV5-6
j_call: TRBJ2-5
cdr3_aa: ASSLVLAGEETQY

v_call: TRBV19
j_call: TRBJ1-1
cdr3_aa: ASRVQVYTEAF

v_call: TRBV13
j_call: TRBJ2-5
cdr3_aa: ASSLTGRETQY

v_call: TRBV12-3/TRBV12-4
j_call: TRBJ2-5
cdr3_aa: ASSLSARETQY

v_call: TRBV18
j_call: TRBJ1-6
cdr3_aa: ASSPIQGSNNSPLH

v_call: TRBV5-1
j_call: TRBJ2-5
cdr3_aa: ASQAGGPDETQY

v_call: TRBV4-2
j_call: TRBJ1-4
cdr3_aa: ASSYEGGQGLTTNEKLF

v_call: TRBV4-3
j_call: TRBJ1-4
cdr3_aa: ASSQDRVGRGSEKLF

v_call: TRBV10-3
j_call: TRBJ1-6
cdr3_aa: AISLQGDNSPLH

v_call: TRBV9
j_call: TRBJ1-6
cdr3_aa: ASSVDSRGLNNSPLH

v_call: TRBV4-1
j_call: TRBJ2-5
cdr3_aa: ASSQDLAGGGRETQY